This is a list of T cell receptor beta chains from one sample in a study of T cells after yellow fever vaccination. TCRdb independently ran MiXCR on the 5' RACE reads; one entry per CDR3 protein. The sample consists of hundreds of thousands of distinct CDR3 sequences, about 14% of them appearing once. The sample consisted of PBMCs, taken on the day of the yellow fever booster vaccination. These receptors were collected from a man aged 25-45 years who received the YFV17D yellow fever vaccine. CDR3s include the opening cysteine and the closing phenylalanine or tryptophan. The D gene is left open where the match is weak. The size field is filled for only some rows; it gives once, few, many or a size class.

DNA	CDR3	length	size	V	J	D
TGCAGTGCTTTAACCCGTCGACAGGGATGGAGGAATGAGCAGTTCTTC	CSALTRRQGWRNEQFF	16	-	TRBV20-1	TRBJ2-1	TRBD1
TGCGCCAGCACTGGTGGTCTGGTGGGCACAGATACGCAGTATTTT	CASTGGLVGTDTQYF	15	few	TRBV5-1	TRBJ2-3	-
TGTGCCAGCAGGCGAACAGGGAAGGACAATCAGCCCCAGCATTTT	CASRRTGKDNQPQHF	15	few	TRBV28	TRBJ1-5	-
TGTGCCAGCAGCCAACAAACAGATACGCAGTATTTT	CASSQQTDTQYF	12	-	TRBV3-1	TRBJ2-3	-
TGTGCCAGCAGCGTGGGACTAGCAACTCGCACAGATACGCAGTATTTT	CASSVGLATRTDTQYF	16	-	TRBV9	TRBJ2-3	TRBD2
TGTGCCAGCGCTCCAGGGCCGAGCTCCTACGAGCAGTACTTC	CASAPGPSSYEQYF	14	many	TRBV25-1	TRBJ2-7	-
TGTGCCAGCAGCCTGTTAGCGGGAGGGAAATACAATGAGCAGTTCTTC	CASSLLAGGKYNEQFF	16	few	TRBV7-3	TRBJ2-1	TRBD2
TGCAGCGTTGAAGCCGCGTTAGATACGCAGTATTTT	CSVEAALDTQYF	12	-	TRBV29-1	TRBJ2-3	-
TGCAGTGCATACGGACCGAACACTGAAGCTTTCTTT	CSAYGPNTEAFF	12	few	TRBV20-1	TRBJ1-1	-
TGTGCCATCGGGGAGGGAGGGAGGAATGAGCAGTTCTTC	CAIGEGGRNEQFF	13	few	TRBV10-3	TRBJ2-1	TRBD2
TGTGCCAGCAGTAGGACTAGCGGAGGGGTGACAGATACGCAGTATTTT	CASSRTSGGVTDTQYF	16	few	TRBV2	TRBJ2-3	TRBD2
TGTGCCAACGAGCCGATGCGAGACGAGACCCAGTACTTC	CANEPMRDETQYF	13	few	TRBV21-1	TRBJ2-5	-
TGTGCCAGCAGCCGCTCCGGGACAGGGGGAGTTCGTCGCACAGATACGCAGTATTTT	CASSRSGTGGVRRTDTQYF	19	-	TRBV4-2	TRBJ2-3	TRBD1
TGTGCCAGCAGCTTAGGGAAGGGAACTAGCACAGATACGCAGTATTTT	CASSLGKGTSTDTQYF	16	-	TRBV7-2	TRBJ2-3	-
TGTGCTAGTGGTCCCCACCTAAGACAGGGATCCTACAATGAGCAGTTCTTC	CASGPHLRQGSYNEQFF	17	few	TRBV12-5	TRBJ2-1	TRBD1
TGTGCCAGCTCGGGACAGGGGAATAATTCACCCCTCCACTTT	CASSGQGNNSPLHF	14	many	TRBV18	TRBJ1-6	TRBD1
TGTGCCAGCAGCGAAACGTTGGCTAGCGGGAGAGGGGAGCTGTTTTTT	CASSETLASGRGELFF	16	-	TRBV9	TRBJ2-2	TRBD2
TGTGCCACCAGTGACGCGGGAGGCATCAATGAGCAGTTCTTC	CATSDAGGINEQFF	14	few	TRBV24-1	TRBJ2-1	TRBD2
TGCGCCAGCAGCTTGGAGGACAGGGGATACGCAGATACGCAGTATTTT	CASSLEDRGYADTQYF	16	few	TRBV5-1	TRBJ2-3	TRBD1
TGTGCCAGCAGTTTTGGACAGGGTATAGATACGCAGTATTTT	CASSFGQGIDTQYF	14	-	TRBV27	TRBJ2-3	TRBD1
TGTGCCAGCAGCCACGCGCGCTCTGGGGCCAACGTCCTGACTTTC	CASSHARSGANVLTF	15	-	TRBV28	TRBJ2-6	-